These T cell receptor beta chains were read from a single sample in a study of T cells expressing NK-cell markers. TCRdb re-called the 5' RACE reads, yielding one record per CDR3 amino acid sequence without DNA. This listing includes more than 120,000 distinct CDR3 sequences. Material for sequencing was blood T cells: a sorted CD56 or NKG2C T cell subset, CD4+ or CD8+ T cells, or bulk PBMC T cells (not recorded which). The receptors originated from a man between 18 and 35 years old in good health. The CDR3 runs from the conserved cysteine through the conserved F or W. Fields, in order: V gene, J gene, CDR3 protein.

TRBV5-1	TRBJ2-3	CASSWTGASTDTQYF
TRBV7-8	TRBJ2-1	CASSQGLAGAVEQFF
TRBV7-6	TRBJ1-6	CASSPRDSLTSPLHF
TRBV10-3	TRBJ2-2	CAITREAGELFF
TRBV27	TRBJ2-3	CASSLLLAGGPGDTQYF
TRBV7-6	TRBJ2-2	CASSLPGTGGTGELFF
TRBV7-9	TRBJ2-1	CASSSSGTGEQFF
TRBV7-6	TRBJ2-7	CASSLSTERTYEQYF
TRBV7-6	TRBJ2-2	CASSLYGELFF
TRBV19	TRBJ1-5	CASTDPGTASVNHDQPQHF
TRBV4-1	TRBJ1-1	CASSLTGLTEAFF
TRBV27	TRBJ2-1	CASSDHLFRRNNEQFF
TRBV10-3	TRBJ2-3	CAISDSTSGSSITDTQYF
TRBV12-3/TRBV12-4	TRBJ1-1	CASSLGGDPMNTEAFF
TRBV7-7	TRBJ2-7	CASSPGTGFSYEQYF
TRBV4-1	TRBJ2-2	CASSLMGRDTGELFF
TRBV30	TRBJ2-3	CAWGGGRGTDTQYF
TRBV12-5	TRBJ1-1	CASGLAGVAEAFF
TRBV4-1	TRBJ2-1	CASSQVREINEQFF
TRBV20-1	TRBJ2-3	CSATRTSGSNTDTQYF